This passage covers 20 T cell receptor beta chains from one sample sequenced in a study of beta chain features in type 1 diabetes. Expressed TCRB transcripts got sequenced, as all isolated RNA was reverse transcribed. TCRdb's table, derived via immunoSEQ multiplex PCR, lists solely in-frame clones and lacks some. The table lists hundreds of thousands of clones, 10% to 15% of them singletons. The material sequenced was naive CD4+ T cells from blood. Receptor source: a man aged 18 to 29 in good health.

This chain uses TRBV27 with TRBJ1-5; the D is unclear. CDR3 size: 16 residues. V was pared by 5 bases and J by 4 bases, with 18 bases between. CDR1 and CDR2 from the germline V gene are MNHEY and SMNVEV (reference sequence). The CDR3 bases are TGTGCCAGCAGTCCCCGGTCCTGGGCGGGAAATCAGCCCCAGCATTTT. It encodes CASSPRSWAGNQPQHF.

This clone has a handful of counts. The J gene is TRBJ1-5, the V gene TRBV28; D perhaps matches TRBD1 (5 bases). The germline V gene has CDR1 MDHEN and CDR2 SYDVKM. V was cut by 3 bases and J by 0 bases, with 9 bases left in between. The CDR3 runs to 15 residues. CDR3 sequence reads: CASSFRAYSNQPQHF. As DNA, the CDR3 is TGTGCCAGCAGTTTCAGGGCTTATAGCAATCAGCCCCAGCATTTT.

The rearrangement joins TRBV30 to TRBJ1-3; the D gene is possibly TRBD1 (5 bases). The CDR3 has 14 amino acids. With 4 bases removed from V and 0 bases from J, the gap between germline ends came to 10 bases. CDR1 and CDR2 from the germline V gene are GTSNPN and SVGIG (reference sequence). CDR3 amino acids: CAWKTVYSGNTIYF. The CDR3, as DNA: TGTGCCTGGAAGACAGTCTACTCTGGAAACACCATATATTTT.

This clone was observed a handful of times. V usage is TRBV7-2 and J usage is TRBJ2-5; D ambiguous. The CDR3 is 12 amino acids. Germline values: CDR1 SGHTA, CDR2 FQGNSA. The germline V and J ends were trimmed by 2 bases and 4 bases, with 5 bases remaining between them. The CDR3 loop is CASSLFLETQYF. For the CDR3, the DNA is TGTGCCAGCAGCTTATTTCTAGAGACCCAGTACTTC.

The chain carries TRBV7-9 and TRBJ2-7; 10 nucleotides align to TRBD1. CDR3 length: 18 residues. CDR1 is SEHNR and CDR2 is FQNEAQ in the germline V gene (reference sequence). J was trimmed by 5 bases and V by 4 bases; bases with no gene match: 17. This chain's CDR3 is CASSSQVGRGQGFHEQYF. Here the CDR3 DNA reads TGTGCCAGCAGCTCTCAAGTCGGTCGGGGACAGGGGTTCCACGAGCAGTACTTC.

The rearrangement links TRBV18 to TRBJ2-7; D ambiguous. There are 14 residues in the CDR3. Germline V gene data show CDR1 as KGHSH and CDR2 as LQKENI. The V and J ends lost 3 bases and 0 bases respectively, with 9 bases between them. In DNA, the CDR3 is TGTGCCAGCTCACCGCGAACGCGCTCCTACGAGCAGTACTTC. Its protein product is CASSPRTRSYEQYF. The variable domain in full, with the rest retrieved from reference TRBV18 and TRBJ2-7, is NAGVMQNPRHLVRRRGQEARLRCSPMKGHSHVYWYRQLPEEGLKFMVYLQKENIIDESGMPKERFSAEFPKEGPSILRIQQVVRGDSAAYFCASSPRTRSYEQYFGPGTRLTVT.

This clone was seen only a few times. The rearrangement joins TRBV7-2 to TRBJ2-3, with 12 bases aligning to TRBD2. In germline, CDR1 is SGHTA, CDR2 FQGNSA. The V and J ends lost 5 bases and 7 bases, in that order; junction bases with no gene match: 10. The CDR3 is 16 amino acids. Here the CDR3 reads CASSRLAGAPGNTQYF. The CDR3 DNA reads as TGTGCCAGCAGCCGACTAGCGGGAGCCCCGGGAAATACGCAGTATTTT.

This clone was seen only a few times. The genes are TRBV5-1 and TRBJ1-4; no clear D gene. V lost 0 bases and J 6 bases, leaving 6 bases between the germline ends. The CDR3 has 13 residues. CDR1 and CDR2 (germline): SGHRS, YFSETQ. The CDR3 DNA reads TGCGCCAGCAGCTTGGAACAGCATGAAAAACTGTTTTTT. Amino acids: CASSLEQHEKLFF. The complete variable domain, with remaining parts taken from reference TRBV5-1 and TRBJ1-4, reads KAGVTQTPRYLIKTRGQQVTLSCSPISGHRSVSWYQQTPGQGLQFLFEYFSETQRNKGNFPGRFSGRQFSNSRSEMNVSTLELGDSALYLCASSLEQHEKLFFGSGTQLSVL.

This clone was counted at least ten times. DNA for the CDR3: TGCGCCAGCAGCCAAGAGGGGGGGACGGGACGCTACGAGCAGTACTTC. Residues: CASSQEGGTGRYEQYF. The V call is TRBV4-3, the J call TRBJ2-7; 7 bases are shared with TRBD2. This CDR3 is built from 16 residues. The junction had 8 bases not matched to a gene; V was cut back by 0 bases and J by 3 bases. Looked up from germline, CDR1 is LGHNA and CDR2 is YSLEER.

The V gene is TRBV5-1, the J gene TRBJ1-1; tentatively, D is TRBD1 (5 bases). This CDR3 has 15 residues. Germline V gene sequence: CDR1 SGHRS, CDR2 YFSETQ. The ends were cut back, 0 bases at V and 4 bases at J, with 13 bases in the middle. The DNA for the CDR3 is TGCGCCAGCAGCTTGGCGGGGACGCGGGGCACTGAAGCTTTCTTT. It codes for CASSLAGTRGTEAFF. The whole variable domain, remainder taken from reference TRBV5-1 and TRBJ1-1, is KAGVTQTPRYLIKTRGQQVTLSCSPISGHRSVSWYQQTPGQGLQFLFEYFSETQRNKGNFPGRFSGRQFSNSRSEMNVSTLELGDSALYLCASSLAGTRGTEAFFGQGTRLTVV.

The chain employs TRBV28 and TRBJ1-2; 9 positions agree with TRBD1. Losses at the gene ends were 4 bases for V and 8 bases for J; bases not matched to a gene: 8. Germline V gene sequence: CDR1 MDHEN, CDR2 SYDVKM. The CDR3 is made up of 14 amino acids. CDR3 residues: CASSSGTGPVGYTF. CDR3 bases: TGTGCCAGCAGTTCCGGGACAGGGCCTGTGGGCTACACCTTC.

This clone was detected only a few times. The chain has TRBV5-6 and TRBJ2-3; 9 bases match TRBD1. CDR3 length: 16 amino acids. Per germline, CDR1 SGHDT and CDR2 YYEEEE. The junction had 4 bases not matched to a gene; V was cut back by 2 bases and J by 0 bases. The CDR3 sequence is CASSFYRGPSTDTQYF. The CDR3 bases are TGTGCCAGCAGCTTCTACAGGGGGCCTAGCACAGATACGCAGTATTTT.

This clone has only a few counts. V and J are TRBV7-2 and TRBJ2-1; 13 bases align to TRBD2. The CDR3 has 15 residues. Trimming removed 2 bases from V and 6 bases from J; junction bases left unmatched: 1. The V gene's germline CDR1 is SGHTA and CDR2 FQGNSA. The CDR3 DNA is TGTGCCAGCAGCTTAAGACTAGCGGGAGGCAATGAGCAGTTCTTC. Translating gives CASSLRLAGGNEQFF.

This chain uses TRBV28 with TRBJ1-5; D is perhaps TRBD1 (5 bases). In germline, CDR1 is MDHEN, CDR2 SYDVKM. Trimming left V 7 bases short and J 2 bases short, with 18 bases between. The CDR3 spans 16 residues. CDR3 amino acids: CASKGDSPTGNQPQHF. CDR3 coding DNA: TGTGCCAGCAAAGGGGACTCGCCGACGGGCAATCAGCCCCAGCATTTT.

This rearrangement joins TRBV4-3 to TRBJ2-3; 12 bases are a match to TRBD2. The CDR3 spans 14 residues. Trimming at V came to 9 bases and at J to 1 base, leaving 2 bases not matched to a gene. Germline CDR1 reads LGHNA; CDR2 reads YSLEER. The chain's CDR3 is CASRLAGGTDTQYF. CDR3 DNA sequence: TGCGCCAGTCGACTAGCGGGAGGCACAGATACGCAGTATTTT.

This clone appeared once. The same CDR3 also results from other DNA sequences found in this sample. The chain combines TRBV30 with TRBJ1-4, with 8 bases identical to TRBD1. This CDR3 spans 13 amino acids. The V and J ends lost 3 bases and 8 bases, in that order; junction bases with no gene match: 5. The germline gives CDR1 GTSNPN, CDR2 SVGIG (reference sequence). The CDR3 here is CAWSRTGREKLFF. In nucleotides, the CDR3 is TGTGCCTGGAGCCGGACAGGGAGAGAAAAACTGTTTTTT.

The chain couples TRBV30 to TRBJ1-2, with 7 nucleotides matching TRBD1. The CDR3 contains 13 residues. The trim removed 3 bases at V and 3 bases at J, leaving 4 bases unmatched. Germline CDR1 is GTSNPN and CDR2 is SVGIG (reference sequence). The CDR3 is CAWRETGYYGYTF. The DNA for the CDR3 is TGTGCCTGGAGGGAGACAGGGTACTATGGCTACACCTTC.

This clone was counted between two and nine times. V gene TRBV7-3 combines with J gene TRBJ1-1; TRBD1 might be the D (5 bases). Trimming took off 5 bases at V and 0 bases at J, with 10 bases between the two ends. This CDR3 comprises 14 residues. The germline CDR1 and CDR2 sequences are SGHTA and FQGTGA. CDR3 in DNA: TGTGCCAGCAGCCTCACAGGAATGAACACTGAAGCTTTCTTT. Protein product: CASSLTGMNTEAFF.

This chain uses TRBV19 with TRBJ1-5, with D tentatively TRBD1 (5 bases). Germline lookup yields CDR1 LNHDA and CDR2 SQIVND (reference sequence). Trimming shortened V by 11 bases and J by 6 bases, and 11 bases separated the two germline ends. This CDR3 is 11 amino acids long. The CDR3 reads CAGGAGQPQHF. The DNA for the CDR3 is TGTGCCGGAGGGGCTGGTCAGCCCCAGCATTTT.

The sample holds a few counts of this clone. The chain carries TRBV30 and TRBJ2-2; 8 bases fit TRBD2. The germline V gene encodes CDR1 GTSNPN and CDR2 SVGIG (reference sequence). This CDR3 has 15 residues. Losses at the gene ends were 3 bases for V and 6 bases for J; bases not matched to a gene: 9. CDR3 protein: CAWRLSGSSAGELFF. The CDR3 bases are TGTGCCTGGAGATTAAGCGGGAGTTCCGCCGGGGAGCTGTTTTTT.